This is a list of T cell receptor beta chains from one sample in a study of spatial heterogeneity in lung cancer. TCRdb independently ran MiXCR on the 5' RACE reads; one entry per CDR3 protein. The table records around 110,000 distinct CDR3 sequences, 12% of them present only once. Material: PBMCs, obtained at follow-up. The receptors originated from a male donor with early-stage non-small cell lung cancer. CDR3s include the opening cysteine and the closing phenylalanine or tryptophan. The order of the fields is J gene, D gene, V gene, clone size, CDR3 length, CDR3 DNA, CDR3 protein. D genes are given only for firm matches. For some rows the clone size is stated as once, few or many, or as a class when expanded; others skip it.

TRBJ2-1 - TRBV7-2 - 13 TGTGCCAGCAGCACGAGACGGGACAATGAGCAGTTCTTC CASSTRRDNEQFF
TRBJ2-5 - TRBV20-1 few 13 TGCAGTGCTAGCGGTCCGTACCAAGAGACCCAGTACTTC CSASGPYQETQYF
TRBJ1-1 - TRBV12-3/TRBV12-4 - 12 TGTGCCAGCAGTTTATTCCCGGGACGAGCTTTCTTT CASSLFPGRAFF
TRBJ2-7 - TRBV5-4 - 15 TGTGCCAGCAGCTCCGGGACCCCGAAGTTCTACGAGCAGTACTTC CASSSGTPKFYEQYF
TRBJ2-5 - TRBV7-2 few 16 TGTGCCAGCAGCTTAGTACGCGGGGAGGCCCAGAGGACCCAGTACTTC CASSLVRGEAQRTQYF
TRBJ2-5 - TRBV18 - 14 TGTGCCAGCTCTGCACGGACCATCCAAGAGACCCAGTACTTC CASSARTIQETQYF
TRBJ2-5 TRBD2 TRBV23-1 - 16 TGCGCCAGCAGTCTCCCCAATGTACAGCCGCGGGAGACCCAGAACTTC CASSLPNVQPRETQNF
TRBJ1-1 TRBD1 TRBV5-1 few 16 TGCGCCAGCAGCTTGGCAACAGGGGGCGCGGGAACTGAAGCTTTCTTT CASSLATGGAGTEAFF
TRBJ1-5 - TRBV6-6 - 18 TGTGCCAGCAGTTCCTTCCCGGGGCAAAAAATTGGCAATCAGCCCCAGCATTTT CASSSFPGQKIGNQPQHF
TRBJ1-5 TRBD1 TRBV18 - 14 TGTGCCAGCTCACCGGGACAGGAGAGTCAGCCCCAGCATTTT CASSPGQESQPQHF
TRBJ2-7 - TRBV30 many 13 TGTGCCTGGACGCGACTAGGTCCACAGGAGCAGTACTTC CAWTRLGPQEQYF
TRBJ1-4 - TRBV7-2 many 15 TGTGCCAGCAGCCCCCTAAGAACAACTAATGAAAAACTGTTTTTT CASSPLRTTNEKLFF
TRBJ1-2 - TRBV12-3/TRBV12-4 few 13 TGTGCCAGCAGCCCGGGGGTTAACTATGGCTACACCTTC CASSPGVNYGYTF
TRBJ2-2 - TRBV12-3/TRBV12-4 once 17 TGTGCCAGCAGTTTACATTATCGTAGCGGAAACACCGGGGAGCTGTTTTTT CASSLHYRSGNTGELFF
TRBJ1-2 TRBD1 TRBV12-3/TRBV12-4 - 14 TGTGCCAGCAACCCCGCCGGGACAGGCCACGGCTACACCTTC CASNPAGTGHGYTF
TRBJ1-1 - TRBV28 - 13 TGTGCCAGCACCCTGCGACCGAACACTGAAGCTTTCTTT CASTLRPNTEAFF
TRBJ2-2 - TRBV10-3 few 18 TGTGCCATCAGCTCATCCGGGACTGGGGGATTGGGCACCGGGGAGCTGTTTTTT CAISSSGTGGLGTGELFF
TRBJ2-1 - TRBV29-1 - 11 TGCAGCGTAGGAGGGTCCAATGAGCAGTTCTTC CSVGGSNEQFF
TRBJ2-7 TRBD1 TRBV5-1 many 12 TGCGCCAGCAGTCGGGACAGGGCCGAGCAGTACTTC CASSRDRAEQYF
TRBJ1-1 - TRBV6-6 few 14 TGTGCCAGCAGAGGGGGACCGATGAACACTGAAGCTTTCTTT CASRGGPMNTEAFF
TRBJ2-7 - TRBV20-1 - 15 TGCAGTGCTAGCCTACCCGGGTTGGCAGGGTGGGAGCAGTACTTC CSASLPGLAGWEQYF
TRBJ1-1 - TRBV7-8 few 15 TGTGCCAGCAGCCTTAACCTTGACCCACACACTGAAGCTTTCTTT CASSLNLDPHTEAFF
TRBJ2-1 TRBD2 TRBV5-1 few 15 TGCGCCAGCAGCTTCTGGACTAGCGGGGGGAATGAGCAGTTCTTC CASSFWTSGGNEQFF
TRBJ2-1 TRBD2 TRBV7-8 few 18 TGTGCCAGCAGCACCCGACTAGCGGGGCTCAACTCCTACAATGAGCAGTTCTTC CASSTRLAGLNSYNEQFF
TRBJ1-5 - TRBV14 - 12 TGTGCCAGCAGCCACCCAAATCAGCCCCAGCATTTT CASSHPNQPQHF
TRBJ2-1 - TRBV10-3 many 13 TGTGCCGTCAGGGCGCCCCTTTACAATGAGCAGTTCTTC CAVRAPLYNEQFF
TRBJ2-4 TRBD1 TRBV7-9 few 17 TGTGCCAGCAGCTTAAATAAGGGGGCGCGAGCCAAAAACATTCAGTACTTC CASSLNKGARAKNIQYF
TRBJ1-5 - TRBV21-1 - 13 TGTGCCAGCAGCAAGGCAGGGAATCAGCCCCAGCATTTT CASSKAGNQPQHF
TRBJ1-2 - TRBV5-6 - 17 TGTGCCAGCAGCTTGGTCGTCGGATTAAGGGGATCGAAGGGCTACACCTTC CASSLVVGLRGSKGYTF
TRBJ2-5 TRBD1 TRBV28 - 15 TGTGCCAGCAGCGGCCAGGGACAGTCCCGAGAGACCCAGTACTTC CASSGQGQSRETQYF
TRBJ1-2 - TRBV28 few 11 TGTGCCACCCGAGTGATGAGGGGCTACACCTTC CATRVMRGYTF
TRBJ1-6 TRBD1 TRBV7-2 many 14 TGTGCCAGCAGCGACCGACAGGGCTTGACACCCCTCCACTTT CASSDRQGLTPLHF
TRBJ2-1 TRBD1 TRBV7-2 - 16 TGTGCCAGCAGCTTAATGTCGGCGGCAGGGGGTTTTGAGCAGTTCTTC CASSLMSAAGGFEQFF
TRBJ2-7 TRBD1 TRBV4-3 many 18 TGCGCCAGCAGCCCCACCGGACAGGGGGACTACCTGCGGGCCGAGCAGTACTTC CASSPTGQGDYLRAEQYF
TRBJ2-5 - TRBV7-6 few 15 TGTGCCAGCAGCCCGAGCCGGCAGAACCAAGAGACCCAGTACTTC CASSPSRQNQETQYF
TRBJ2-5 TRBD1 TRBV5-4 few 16 TGTGCCAGCAGCTTGTTAGCAGGGGGTACTATGGAGACCCAGTACTTC CASSLLAGGTMETQYF
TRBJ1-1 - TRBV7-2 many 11 TGTGCCAGCAGCTACGACTGGGGAGCTTTCTTT CASSYDWGAFF
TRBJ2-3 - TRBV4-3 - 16 TGCGCCAGCAGCCAAGCGAGGCCAGGGAACACAGATACGCAGTATTTT CASSQARPGNTDTQYF
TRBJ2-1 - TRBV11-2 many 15 TGTGCCAGCAGCTTAGAAGGATTACGCTTCAATGAGCAGTTCTTC CASSLEGLRFNEQFF
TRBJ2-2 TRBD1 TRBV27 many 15 TGTGCCAGCAGTTTGGGACAGCTGAACACCGGGGAGCTGTTTTTT CASSLGQLNTGELFF
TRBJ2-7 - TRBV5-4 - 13 TGTGCCAGCAGCCCTTCAAAGGGATACGAGCAGTACTTC CASSPSKGYEQYF
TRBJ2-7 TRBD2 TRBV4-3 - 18 TGCGCCAGCAGCCAAGCCCTCACGGGAGGGGATAGCTCCTACGAGCAGTACTTC CASSQALTGGDSSYEQYF
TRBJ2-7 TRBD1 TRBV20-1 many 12 TGCAGTGCCATCGGACAGGGGAACGAGCAGTACTTC CSAIGQGNEQYF
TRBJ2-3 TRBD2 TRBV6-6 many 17 TGTGCCAGCAGTTCGCCGACTAGCGGGGGGGCACGAGATACGCAGTATTTT CASSSPTSGGARDTQYF
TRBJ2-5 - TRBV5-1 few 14 TGCGCCAGCAGCCGGCTGGGTGGTCAAGAGACCCAGTACTTC CASSRLGGQETQYF
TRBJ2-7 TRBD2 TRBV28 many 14 TGTGCCAGCAGTGGGGCCGGGGGGTCCTACGAGCAGTACTTC CASSGAGGSYEQYF
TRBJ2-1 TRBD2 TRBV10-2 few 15 TGCGCCAGCAGGGGGACTACTAGGACCTACAATGAGCAGTTCTTC CASRGTTRTYNEQFF
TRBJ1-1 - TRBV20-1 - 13 TGCAGTGCTAGCCACTGGGAACGCACTGAAGCTTTCTTT CSASHWERTEAFF
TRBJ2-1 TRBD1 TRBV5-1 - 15 TGCGCCAGCAGCTCCACGGGACAGGGGTTCAATGAGCAGTTCTTC CASSSTGQGFNEQFF
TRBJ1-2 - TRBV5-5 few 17 TGTGCCAGCAGCCTAAGTCCCCTCGGGGGACTCGATCTTGGCTACACCTTC CASSLSPLGGLDLGYTF
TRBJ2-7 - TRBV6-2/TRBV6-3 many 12 TGTGCCAGCAGCCGGGACGGCTACGAGCAGTACTTC CASSRDGYEQYF
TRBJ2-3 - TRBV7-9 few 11 TGTGCCAGCAGCTCCTCTGATACGCAGTATTTT CASSSSDTQYF
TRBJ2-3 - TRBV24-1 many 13 TGTGCCACCAGTGATCCGTGGTCTGGTACGCAGTATTTT CATSDPWSGTQYF
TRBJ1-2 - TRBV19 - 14 TGTGCCAGTAGTCAAGGCGGGGGACCGTCGGGCTACACCTTC CASSQGGGPSGYTF
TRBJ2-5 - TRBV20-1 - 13 TGCAGTGCTTCCATAACGGCCCAAGAGACCCAGTACTTC CSASITAQETQYF
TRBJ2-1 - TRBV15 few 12 TGTGCCACCAGCCTCCCCCTCAATGAGCAGTTCTTC CATSLPLNEQFF
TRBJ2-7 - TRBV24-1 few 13 TGTGCCACCAGTACTAGTGACTCCTACGAGCAGTACTTC CATSTSDSYEQYF